This T cell receptor (beta chain) is drawn from a study of shared clonotypes between healthy human individuals. Overall study: Contributing individuals were two females and three males aged 18 to 49. Study-level findings and limits: Even with large depth, rarefaction showed that sorted-subset sequencing was incomplete.

In regard to this clone: Its antigen is unidentified.

Germline V CDR1 and CDR2: SQVTM, ANQGSEA. There are 15 residues in the CDR3. V lost 1 base and J lost 4; bases outside the gene matches: 6. TCRdb's copy holds only in-frame clones and misses some; the assay was immunoSEQ multiplex PCR. The repertoire holds around 88,000 clones, with roughly two thirds as singletons. The sequenced sample consisted of memory CD8+ T cells sorted from blood. Regarding subset: CD45RO+ cells pooled with CCR7-negative TemRA cells. The gene calls are TRBV29-1 and TRBJ1-1; 10 positions match TRBD1. This receptor was identified in a man between 25 and 39 years old in good health. CDR3 residues: CSVEGGTGAVTEAFF. The CDR3 nucleotides are TGCAGCGTTGAAGGGGGGACAGGGGCGGTCACTGAAGCTTTCTTT. Filled out from reference TRBV29-1 and TRBJ1-1, the complete variable domain reads SAVISQKPSRDICQRGTSLTIQCQVDSQVTMMFWYRQQPGQSLTLIATANQGSEATYESGFVIDKFPISRPNLTFSTLTVSNMSPEDSSIYLCSVEGGTGAVTEAFFGQGTRLTVV.